One TCR beta chain is described in this entry. V trimming: 7 bases; J trimming: 4 bases; junction bases outside the gene matches: 3. The CDR3 loop spans 13 amino acids. CDR1 is MNHNS, CDR2 SASEGT, per germline. Produced via immunoSEQ multiplex PCR; TCRdb's table is partial and in-frame only. The sample holds about 730,000 clones, approximately 83% seen once. The data belong to a study of shared T cell receptors in the human thymus. In addition, the sample was reused for a study of human thymus T cells. That source reports: Donors were healthy Finnish infants having corrective surgery for congenital heart defects. Thymus tissue was removed during corrective cardiac surgery. As related research reported, thymic repertoires overlapped highly among unrelated individuals.

The J gene is TRBJ1-5, the V gene TRBV6-1; TRBD1 agrees at 8 bases. The specimen was thymocytes. The origin of this receptor is a girl under three years old with a congenital heart defect. The CDR3 coding sequence is TGTGCCAGCACCAACAGGGGGAATCAGCCCCAGCATTTT. Translation: CASTNRGNQPQHF.